What follows are 18 T cell receptor beta chains derived from one specimen sequenced in a study of blood T cell repertoires in COVID-19. The data were produced by immunoSEQ multiplex PCR, yet TCRdb's version contains in-frame clones alone and is incomplete. Among 110,000 to 150,000 clones listed, around 79% were seen once. Sequencing used peripheral blood. The origin of the receptors is a man in his 60s with acute or convalescent COVID-19.

V usage is TRBV18 and J usage is TRBJ1-4, with a weak D call TRBD1 (5 bases). From germline, CDR1 is KGHSH and CDR2 LQKENI. The length of the CDR3 is 14 residues. V lost 3 bases and J lost 8, with 13 bases in between. In DNA form, the CDR3 reads TGTGCCAGCTCACCGGAAGGGGCCAGGGAAAAACTGTTTTTT. Protein: CASSPEGAREKLFF.

The chain uses TRBV28 and TRBJ1-5; D gene ambiguous. Germline V gene lookup returns CDR1 MDHEN and CDR2 SYDVKM. V shed 2 bases and J shed 2 bases, with 4 bases lying between them. The CDR3 has 13 amino acids. CDR3 loop: CASSLGRNQPQHF. The CDR3 nucleotides read TGTGCCAGCAGTTTAGGGCGCAATCAGCCCCAGCATTTT.

The rearrangement uses TRBV27 and TRBJ2-4; perhaps TRBD1 as D (6 bases). Trimming removed 6 bases from V and 0 bases from J, with 12 bases in between. The CDR3 is 15 amino acids. CDR1 is MNHEY, CDR2 SMNVEV, per germline (reference sequence). CDR3 protein: CASSQGQRAKNIQYF. As DNA, the CDR3 is TGTGCCAGCAGCCAAGGACAGCGAGCCAAAAACATTCAGTACTTC.

This clone turned up a few times. The CDR3 loop is CASSPSPHGSYNEQFF. The CDR3 DNA is TGTGCCAGCTCCCCGAGCCCCCATGGCTCCTACAATGAGCAGTTCTTC. The genes are TRBV18 and TRBJ2-1; D unresolved. CDR1 and CDR2 from the germline V gene are KGHSH and LQKENI. The germline V and J ends were trimmed by 6 bases and 0 bases, with 15 bases remaining between them. The CDR3 covers 16 residues. Filled out from reference TRBV18 and TRBJ2-1, the complete variable domain reads NAGVMQNPRHLVRRRGQEARLRCSPMKGHSHVYWYRQLPEEGLKFMVYLQKENIIDESGMPKERFSAEFPKEGPSILRIQQVVRGDSAAYFCASSPSPHGSYNEQFFGPGTRLTVL.

This clone was seen more than once but under ten times. The V and J genes are TRBV7-9 and TRBJ2-7, with a tentative D call TRBD1 (5 bases). This CDR3 has 14 residues. V was clipped by 0 bases and J by 6 bases, with 12 bases between them. Germline V CDR1 and CDR2: SEHNR, FQNEAQ (reference sequence). CDR3 coding DNA: TGTGCCAGCAGCTTAGCGCCCAGTAGGGGCGAGCAGTACTTC. Translated: CASSLAPSRGEQYF.

The chain uses TRBV25-1 and TRBJ1-3; weak D call: TRBD1 (5 bases). Trimming removed 6 bases from V and 1 base from J, with 10 bases in between. Looked up from germline, CDR1 is MGHDK and CDR2 is SYGVNS. The CDR3 has 14 residues. The CDR3, as DNA: TGTGCCAGCAGACAGGATTTATCTGGAAACACCATATATTTT. Its translation is CASRQDLSGNTIYF.

V usage is TRBV30 and J usage is TRBJ2-1; D may be TRBD2 (6 bases). This CDR3 has 12 residues. The V end was cut by 8 bases, the J end by 4 bases, with 12 bases between. Germline V gives CDR1 GTSNPN, CDR2 SVGIG (reference sequence). This CDR3 reads CAGLSGYNEQFF. The CDR3 DNA reads as TGTGCCGGACTTAGCGGATACAATGAGCAGTTCTTC. Full variable domain (missing parts from reference TRBV30 and TRBJ2-1): SQTIHQWPATLVQPVGSPLSLECTVEGTSNPNLYWYRQAAGRGLQLLFYSVGIGQISSEVPQNLSASRPQDRQFILSSKKLLLSDSGFYLCAGLSGYNEQFFGPGTRLTVL.

V is TRBV3-1 (or the pseudogene TRBV3-2) and J is TRBJ2-7; weak D call: TRBD1 (5 bases). Deletions cut 2 bases from V and 5 bases from J, with 7 bases between. The CDR3 sequence is 12 residues long. Germline lookup yields CDR1 LGHDT and CDR2 YNNKEL (reference sequence). The CDR3 here is CASSQWGNEQYF. CDR3 DNA sequence: TGTGCCAGCAGCCAATGGGGCAACGAGCAGTACTTC.

The V gene is TRBV30, the J gene TRBJ1-2; 11 nucleotides agree with TRBD1. Trimming cost V 0 bases and J 8 bases; bases outside gene matches: 14. Germline V CDR1 and CDR2: GTSNPN, SVGIG (reference sequence). The CDR3 covers 17 residues. The CDR3 spells CAWSVGGQGAFMWGYTF. The CDR3 DNA reads TGTGCCTGGAGTGTAGGAGGACAGGGGGCCTTTATGTGGGGCTACACCTTC. The full variable domain, rest sourced from reference TRBV30 and TRBJ1-2, is SQTIHQWPATLVQPVGSPLSLECTVEGTSNPNLYWYRQAAGRGLQLLFYSVGIGQISSEVPQNLSASRPQDRQFILSSKKLLLSDSGFYLCAWSVGGQGAFMWGYTFGSGTRLTVV.

The chain is built from TRBV18 and TRBJ2-1, with a weak D call TRBD2 (5 bases). V was pared by 4 bases and J by 0 bases, with 10 bases between. This CDR3 contains 15 residues. In germline, CDR1 is KGHSH, CDR2 LQKENI. CDR3 sequence: CASSLTGSSYNEQFF. The CDR3 nucleotides read TGTGCCAGCTCACTTACGGGGAGCTCCTACAATGAGCAGTTCTTC.

There are a few counts of this clone. Distinct nucleotide sequences in the sample also encode this CDR3. V gene TRBV19 combines with J gene TRBJ1-2, with 11 bases aligning to TRBD1. CDR3 length: 13 amino acids. CDR1 and CDR2 from the germline V gene are LNHDA and SQIVND (reference sequence). J lost 2 bases, V lost 10 bases, and 3 bases had no gene match. The CDR3 DNA is TGTGCCACCCGGACAGGGGGCAACTATGGCTACACCTTC. Amino acids: CATRTGGNYGYTF.

The chain combines TRBV18 with TRBJ2-3, with D tentatively TRBD2 (5 bases). The germline CDR1 and CDR2 sequences are KGHSH and LQKENI. V dropped 3 bases and J dropped 1 base, with 8 bases sitting between them. CDR3 length: 14 amino acids. The CDR3: CASSPRTGTDTQYF. As DNA, the CDR3 is TGTGCCAGCTCACCCAGGACTGGCACAGATACGCAGTATTTT.

V and J are TRBV6-6 and TRBJ1-1, with TRBD1 identical over 8 bases. J lost 4 bases, V lost 5 bases, and 6 bases had no gene match. Per germline, CDR1 MNHNY and CDR2 SVGAGI (reference sequence). The CDR3 spans 14 residues. The CDR3 DNA follows: TGTGCCAGCAGTCCCCTGACAGGGGCCACTGAAGCTTTCTTT. It translates to CASSPLTGATEAFF.

As for this clone: The sample holds other DNA sequences that translate to the same CDR3. This chain joins TRBV7-9 and TRBJ1-1; D unresolved. Germline V gene sequence: CDR1 SEHNR, CDR2 FQNEAQ (reference sequence). The CDR3 length is 14 residues. V lost 1 base to trimming and J lost 1 base, with 7 bases between them. For the CDR3, the DNA is TGTGCCAGCAGCTTAGACGGTGGGAACACTGAAGCTTTCTTT. It translates to CASSLDGGNTEAFF.

This chain links TRBV10-3 with TRBJ2-1; 9 nucleotides line up with TRBD2. This CDR3 has 14 residues. CDR1 and CDR2 (germline): ENHRY, SYGVKD. Losses at the gene ends were 8 bases for V and 6 bases for J; bases not matched to a gene: 8. The CDR3 region is CAILAGLGINEQFF. CDR3 DNA sequence: TGTGCCATCCTAGCGGGACTTGGAATCAATGAGCAGTTCTTC.

This chain uses TRBV19 with TRBJ2-1, with TRBD1 identical over 11 bases. The CDR3 covers 14 residues. Germline values: CDR1 LNHDA, CDR2 SQIVND (reference sequence). V was pared by 5 bases and J by 8 bases, with 5 bases of the junction left unmatched. The CDR3 nucleotides read TGTGCCAGTAGTTCCGGACAGGGGGCCGATGAGCAGTTCTTC. Protein sequence: CASSSGQGADEQFF. The full variable domain, completed using reference TRBV19 and TRBJ2-1, is DGGITQSPKYLFRKEGQNVTLSCEQNLNHDAMYWYRQDPGQGLRLIYYSQIVNDFQKGDIAEGYSVSREKKESFPLTVTSAQKNPTAFYLCASSSGQGADEQFFGPGTRLTVL.

This clone was observed a handful of times. This rearrangement joins TRBV4-1 to TRBJ2-1; 7 positions agree with TRBD2. The V segment lost 2 bases and the J segment 2 bases; nucleotides outside the gene matches: 9. Germline V gives CDR1 MGHRA, CDR2 YSYEKL. The CDR3 runs 17 residues. The CDR3 region has the DNA TGCGCCAGCAGCCAACCGCTACTAGCGAATGCCTACAATGAGCAGTTCTTC. Amino acids: CASSQPLLANAYNEQFF.

V and J are TRBV7-9 and TRBJ2-1; tentatively, D is TRBD2 (6 bases). From germline, CDR1 is SEHNR and CDR2 FQNEAQ (reference sequence). The V and J ends lost 0 bases and 8 bases respectively, with 8 bases between them. The CDR3 loop spans 13 amino acids. The CDR3 coding sequence is TGTGCCAGCAGCTTAGCGGGAGGCTATGAGCAGTTCTTC. Its protein is CASSLAGGYEQFF.